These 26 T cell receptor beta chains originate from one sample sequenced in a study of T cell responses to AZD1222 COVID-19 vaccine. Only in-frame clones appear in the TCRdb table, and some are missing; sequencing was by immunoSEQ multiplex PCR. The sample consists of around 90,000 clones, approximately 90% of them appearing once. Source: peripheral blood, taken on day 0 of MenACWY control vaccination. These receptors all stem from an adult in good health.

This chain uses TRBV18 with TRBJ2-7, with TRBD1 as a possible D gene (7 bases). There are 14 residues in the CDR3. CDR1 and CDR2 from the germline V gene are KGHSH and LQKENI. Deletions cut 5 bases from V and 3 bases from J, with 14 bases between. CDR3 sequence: CASSTGGTVYEQYF. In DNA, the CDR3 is TGTGCCAGCTCAACCGGAGGGACAGTCTACGAGCAGTACTTC.

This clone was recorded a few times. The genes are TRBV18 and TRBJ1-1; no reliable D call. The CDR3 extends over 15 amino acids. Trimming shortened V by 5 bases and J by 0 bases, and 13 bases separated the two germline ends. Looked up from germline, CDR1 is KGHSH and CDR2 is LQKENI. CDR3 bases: TGTGCCAGCTCATGGGAGCGGGGATTGAACACTGAAGCTTTCTTT. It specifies CASSWERGLNTEAFF.

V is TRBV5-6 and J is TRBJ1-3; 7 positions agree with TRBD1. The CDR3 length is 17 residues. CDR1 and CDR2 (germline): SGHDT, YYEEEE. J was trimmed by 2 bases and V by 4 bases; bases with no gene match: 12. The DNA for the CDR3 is TGTGCCAGCAGCCCACTACCGGGACAGCCGGCTGGAAACACCATATATTTT. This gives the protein CASSPLPGQPAGNTIYF.

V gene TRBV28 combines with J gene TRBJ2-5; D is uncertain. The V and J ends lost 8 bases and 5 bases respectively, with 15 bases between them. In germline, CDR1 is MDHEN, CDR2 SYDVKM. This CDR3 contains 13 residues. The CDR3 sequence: CASHSKNFETQYF. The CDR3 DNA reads TGTGCCAGCCATTCAAAGAATTTTGAGACCCAGTACTTC.

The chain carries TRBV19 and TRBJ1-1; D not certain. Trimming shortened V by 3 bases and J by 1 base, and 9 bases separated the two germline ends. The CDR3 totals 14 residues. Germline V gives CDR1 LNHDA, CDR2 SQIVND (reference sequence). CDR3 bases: TGTGCCAGTAGTATTTTACGATCGAACACTGAAGCTTTCTTT. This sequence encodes CASSILRSNTEAFF.

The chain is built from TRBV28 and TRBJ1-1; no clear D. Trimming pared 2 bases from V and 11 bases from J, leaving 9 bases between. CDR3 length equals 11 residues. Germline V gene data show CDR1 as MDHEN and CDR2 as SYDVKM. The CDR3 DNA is TGTGCCAGCAGTTTAATGGGGAGGGCTTTCTTT. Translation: CASSLMGRAFF.

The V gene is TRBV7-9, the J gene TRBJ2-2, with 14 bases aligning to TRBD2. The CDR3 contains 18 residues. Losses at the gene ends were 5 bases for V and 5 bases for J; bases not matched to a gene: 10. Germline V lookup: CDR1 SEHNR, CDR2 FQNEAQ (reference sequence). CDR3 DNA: TGTGCCAGCAGCCCCCGACTAGCGGGGGGGCGTGGGACCGGGGAGCTGTTTTTT. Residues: CASSPRLAGGRGTGELFF. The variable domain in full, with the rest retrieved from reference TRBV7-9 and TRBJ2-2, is DTGVSQNPRHKITKRGQNVTFRCDPISEHNRLYWYRQTLGQGPEFLTYFQNEAQLEKSRLLSDRFSAERPKGSFSTLEIQRTEQGDSAMYLCASSPRLAGGRGTGELFFGEGSRLTVL.

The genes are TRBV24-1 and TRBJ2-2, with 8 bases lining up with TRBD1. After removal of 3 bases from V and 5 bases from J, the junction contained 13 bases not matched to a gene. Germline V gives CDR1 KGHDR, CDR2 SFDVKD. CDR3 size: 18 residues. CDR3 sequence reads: CATSDAYSRQGRTGELFF. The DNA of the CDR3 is TGTGCCACCAGTGATGCTTACTCCCGACAGGGGAGGACCGGGGAGCTGTTTTTT.

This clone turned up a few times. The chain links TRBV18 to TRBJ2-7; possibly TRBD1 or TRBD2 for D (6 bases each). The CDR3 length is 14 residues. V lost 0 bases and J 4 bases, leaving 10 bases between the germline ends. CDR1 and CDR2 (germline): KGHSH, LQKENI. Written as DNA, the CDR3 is TGTGCCAGCTCACCACCAGGGGGGTCTTACGAGCAGTACTTC. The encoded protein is CASSPPGGSYEQYF. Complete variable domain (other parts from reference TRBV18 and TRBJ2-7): NAGVMQNPRHLVRRRGQEARLRCSPMKGHSHVYWYRQLPEEGLKFMVYLQKENIIDESGMPKERFSAEFPKEGPSILRIQQVVRGDSAAYFCASSPPGGSYEQYFGPGTRLTVT.

The CDR3 sequence: CASSPRPYNSPLHF. The DNA of the CDR3 is TGTGCCAGTAGTCCGCGACCCTATAATTCACCCCTCCACTTT. V usage is TRBV19 and J usage is TRBJ1-6; unclear D gene. This CDR3 has 14 residues. Trimming removed 5 bases at V and 2 bases at J, with 7 bases between. The germline gives CDR1 LNHDA, CDR2 SQIVND (reference sequence).

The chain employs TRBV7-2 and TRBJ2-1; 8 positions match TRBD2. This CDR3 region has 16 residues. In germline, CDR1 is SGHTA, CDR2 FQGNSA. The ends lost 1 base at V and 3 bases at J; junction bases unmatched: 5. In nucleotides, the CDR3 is TGTGCCAGCAGCTTAGTGGGCGGGGGGAACTACAATGAGCAGTTCTTC. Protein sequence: CASSLVGGGNYNEQFF.

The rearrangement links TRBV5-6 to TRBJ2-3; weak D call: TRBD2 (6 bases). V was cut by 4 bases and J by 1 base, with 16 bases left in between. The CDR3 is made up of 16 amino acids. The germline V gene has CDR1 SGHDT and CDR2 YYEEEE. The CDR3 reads CASSRVLGTGTDTQYF. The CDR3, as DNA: TGTGCCAGCAGCCGGGTGTTAGGGACTGGCACAGATACGCAGTATTTT.

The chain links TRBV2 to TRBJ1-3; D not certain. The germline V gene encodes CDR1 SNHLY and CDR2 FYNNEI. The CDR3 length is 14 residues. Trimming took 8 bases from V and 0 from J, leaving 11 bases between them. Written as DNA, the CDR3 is TGTGCCAGCCTCCAGTGGAACTCTGGAAACACCATATATTTT. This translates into CASLQWNSGNTIYF.

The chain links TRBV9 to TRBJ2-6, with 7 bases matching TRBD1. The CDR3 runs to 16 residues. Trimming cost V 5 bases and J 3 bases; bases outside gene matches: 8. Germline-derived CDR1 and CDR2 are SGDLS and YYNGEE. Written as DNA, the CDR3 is TGTGCCAGCAGTAAGGGGGCGTTGATTGGGGCCAACGTCCTGACTTTC. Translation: CASSKGALIGANVLTF.

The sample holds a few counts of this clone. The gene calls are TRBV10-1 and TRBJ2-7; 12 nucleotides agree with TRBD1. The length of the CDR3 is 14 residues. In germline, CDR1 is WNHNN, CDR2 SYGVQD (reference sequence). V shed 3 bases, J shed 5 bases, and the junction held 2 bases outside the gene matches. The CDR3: CASSEGTGGHEQYF. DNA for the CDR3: TGCGCCAGCAGTGAAGGGACAGGGGGCCACGAGCAGTACTTC.

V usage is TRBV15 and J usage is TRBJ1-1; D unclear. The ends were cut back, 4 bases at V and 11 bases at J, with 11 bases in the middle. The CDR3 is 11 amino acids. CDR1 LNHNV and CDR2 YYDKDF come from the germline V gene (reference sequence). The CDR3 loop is CATSKDNGAFF. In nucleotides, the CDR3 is TGTGCCACCAGCAAAGACAATGGGGCTTTCTTT. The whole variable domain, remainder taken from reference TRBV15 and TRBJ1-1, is DAMVIQNPRYQVTQFGKPVTLSCSQTLNHNVMYWYQQKSSQAPKLLFHYYDKDFNNEADTPDNFQSRRPNTSFCFLDIRSPGLGDTAMYLCATSKDNGAFFGQGTRLTVV.

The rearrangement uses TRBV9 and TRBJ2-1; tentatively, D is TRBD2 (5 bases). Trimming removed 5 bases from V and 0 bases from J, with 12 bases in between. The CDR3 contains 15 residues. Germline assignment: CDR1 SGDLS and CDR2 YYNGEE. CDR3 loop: CASSREGSSYNEQFF. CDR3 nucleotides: TGTGCCAGCAGTAGGGAAGGGAGCTCCTACAATGAGCAGTTCTTC. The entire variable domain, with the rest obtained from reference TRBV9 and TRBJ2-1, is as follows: DSGVTQTPKHLITATGQRVTLRCSPRSGDLSVYWYQQSLDQGLQFLIQYYNGEERAKGNILERFSAQQFPDLHSELNLSSLELGDSALYFCASSREGSSYNEQFFGPGTRLTVL.

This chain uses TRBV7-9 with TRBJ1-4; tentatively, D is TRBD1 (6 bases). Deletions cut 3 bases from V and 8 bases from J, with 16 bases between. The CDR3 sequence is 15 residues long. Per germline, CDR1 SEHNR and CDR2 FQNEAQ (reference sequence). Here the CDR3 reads CASSLTWDNDEKLFF. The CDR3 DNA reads TGTGCCAGCAGCTTGACATGGGACAACGACGAAAAACTGTTTTTT.

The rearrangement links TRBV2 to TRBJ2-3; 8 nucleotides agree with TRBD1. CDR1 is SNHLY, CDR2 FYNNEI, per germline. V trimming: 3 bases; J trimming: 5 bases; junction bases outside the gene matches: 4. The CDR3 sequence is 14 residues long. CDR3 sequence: CASSEYRGIDTQYF. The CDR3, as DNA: TGTGCCAGCAGTGAGTACAGGGGGATAGATACGCAGTATTTT.

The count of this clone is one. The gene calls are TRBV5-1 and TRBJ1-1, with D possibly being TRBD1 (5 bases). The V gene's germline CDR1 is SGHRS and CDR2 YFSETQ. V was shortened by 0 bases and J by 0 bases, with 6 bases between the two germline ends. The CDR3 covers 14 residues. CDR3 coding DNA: TGCGCCAGCAGCTTGGTCAGGGTGAACACTGAAGCTTTCTTT. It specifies CASSLVRVNTEAFF.

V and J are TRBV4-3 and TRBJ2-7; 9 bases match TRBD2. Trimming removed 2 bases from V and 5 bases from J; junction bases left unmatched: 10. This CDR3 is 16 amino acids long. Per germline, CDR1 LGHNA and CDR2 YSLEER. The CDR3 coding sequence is TGCGCCAGCAGCCAATATGCGGGGGGGATAGGGAACGAGCAGTACTTC. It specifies CASSQYAGGIGNEQYF.

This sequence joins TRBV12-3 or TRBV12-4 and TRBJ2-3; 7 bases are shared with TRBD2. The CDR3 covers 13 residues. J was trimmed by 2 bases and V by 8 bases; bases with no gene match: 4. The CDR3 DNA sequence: TGTGCCAGCGGGGGGGGACTCACAGATACGCAGTATTTT. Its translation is CASGGGLTDTQYF.

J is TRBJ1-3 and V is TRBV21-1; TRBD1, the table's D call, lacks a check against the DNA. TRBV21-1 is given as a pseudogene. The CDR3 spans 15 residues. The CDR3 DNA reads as TGTGCCAGCAGCAAAGAGGGGGCGTCTGGAAACACCATATATTTT. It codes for CASSKEGASGNTIYF.

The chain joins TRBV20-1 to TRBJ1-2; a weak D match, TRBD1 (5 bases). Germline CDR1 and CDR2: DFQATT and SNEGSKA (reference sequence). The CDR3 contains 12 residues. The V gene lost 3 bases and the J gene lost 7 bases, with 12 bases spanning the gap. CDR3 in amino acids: CSASRGDGGYTF. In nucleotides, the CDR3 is TGCAGTGCTAGTAGAGGGGATGGTGGCTACACCTTC.

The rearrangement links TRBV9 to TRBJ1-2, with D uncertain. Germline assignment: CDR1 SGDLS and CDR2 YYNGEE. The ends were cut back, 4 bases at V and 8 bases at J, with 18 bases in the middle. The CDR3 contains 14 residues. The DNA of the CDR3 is TGTGCCAGCAGCTCCGACGGCCTGAGAGGGGGCTACACCTTC. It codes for CASSSDGLRGGYTF.

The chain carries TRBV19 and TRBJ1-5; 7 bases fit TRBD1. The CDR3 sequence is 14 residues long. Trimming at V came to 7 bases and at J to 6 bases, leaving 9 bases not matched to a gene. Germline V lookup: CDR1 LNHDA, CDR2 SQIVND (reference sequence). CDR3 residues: CASNIGRGSQPQHF. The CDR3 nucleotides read TGTGCCAGTAACATCGGCAGGGGGTCTCAGCCCCAGCATTTT.